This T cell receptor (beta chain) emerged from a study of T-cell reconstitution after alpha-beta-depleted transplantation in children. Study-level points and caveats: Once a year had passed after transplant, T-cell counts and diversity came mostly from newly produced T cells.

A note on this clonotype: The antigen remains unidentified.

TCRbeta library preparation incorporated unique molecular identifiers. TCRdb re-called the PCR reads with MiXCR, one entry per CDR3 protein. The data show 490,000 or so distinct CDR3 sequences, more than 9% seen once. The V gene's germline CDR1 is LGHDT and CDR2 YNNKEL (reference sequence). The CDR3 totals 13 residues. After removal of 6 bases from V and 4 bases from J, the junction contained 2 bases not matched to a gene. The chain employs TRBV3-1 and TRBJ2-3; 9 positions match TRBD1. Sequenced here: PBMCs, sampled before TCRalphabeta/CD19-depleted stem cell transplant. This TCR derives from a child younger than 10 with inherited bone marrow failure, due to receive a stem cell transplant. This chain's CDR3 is CASRQGAADTQYF. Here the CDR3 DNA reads TGTGCCAGCAGACAGGGGGCGGCAGATACGCAGTATTTT.